Below are 27 T cell receptor beta chains sequenced from a single sample in a study of blood T cell repertoires in COVID-19. Clones were sequenced by immunoSEQ multiplex PCR, and TCRdb holds only the in-frame ones, with some missing. The sample shows tens of thousands of clones, 86% of them seen only once. The material sequenced was peripheral blood. These TCRs come from a man in his sixties or seventies with active COVID-19.

DNA for the CDR3: TGCGCCAGCAGCCAATCGACAGGGGCTAATGAAAAACTGTTTTTT. Encoded protein: CASSQSTGANEKLFF. This chain uses TRBV4-3 with TRBJ1-4; the match to TRBD1 covers 8 bases. The germline gives CDR1 LGHNA, CDR2 YSLEER. CDR3 size: 15 residues. Unmatched junction bases numbered 2, after V lost 2 bases and J lost 3 bases.

This clone occurred a few times. The V call is TRBV12-3 or TRBV12-4, the J call TRBJ1-6; 7 bases align to TRBD1. V was clipped by 6 bases and J by 12 bases; unmatched bases: 5. The CDR3 is 12 amino acids. The CDR3 protein is CASRVQGLPLHF. The CDR3 bases are TGTGCCAGCAGGGTACAGGGGTTACCCCTCCACTTT.

The chain has TRBV7-2 and TRBJ2-1; 7 bases are a match to TRBD2. The CDR3 is made up of 16 amino acids. The ends lost 3 bases at V and 9 bases at J; junction bases unmatched: 14. Germline V gene sequence: CDR1 SGHTA, CDR2 FQGNSA. CDR3 loop: CASSLSSRLAVFEQFF. CDR3 sequence (DNA): TGTGCCAGCAGCTTGAGTTCGAGACTAGCCGTCTTTGAGCAGTTCTTC.

The gene calls are TRBV12-5 and TRBJ2-3; D may be TRBD1 (7 bases). CDR1 and CDR2 (germline): LGHNT, FRNRAP. V was shortened by 3 bases and J by 4 bases, with 11 bases between the two germline ends. CDR3 length equals 14 residues. The CDR3 nucleotides are TGTGCTAGTGGTTTCCAGGGGGGCGCAGATACGCAGTATTTT. Its translation: CASGFQGGADTQYF.

The chain links TRBV6-4 to TRBJ1-6; a possible D gene is TRBD1 (6 bases). Germline lookup yields CDR1 MRHNA and CDR2 SNTAGT. The CDR3 is 14 amino acids. Trimming removed 7 bases from V and 11 bases from J, with 18 bases in between. In DNA, the CDR3 is TGTGCCAGCATCACTCGACAGGAGCGTGCACCCCTCCACTTT. Translating gives CASITRQERAPLHF.

V usage is TRBV6-4 and J usage is TRBJ1-1; tentatively, D is TRBD1 (5 bases). The V end lost 5 bases, the J end lost 4 bases, and 11 bases lay between the germline ends. CDR1 is MRHNA and CDR2 is SNTAGT in the germline V gene. The CDR3 contains 13 residues. In DNA, the CDR3 is TGTGCCAGCAGTAACCAGGGATCCACTGAAGCTTTCTTT. Its translation: CASSNQGSTEAFF.

This clone has a handful of counts. The V and J genes are TRBV7-2 and TRBJ1-1; no firm D call. V lost 4 bases and J 11 bases, leaving 14 bases between the germline ends. Germline CDR1 is SGHTA and CDR2 is FQGNSA. The CDR3 consists of 12 residues. CDR3 in amino acids: CASSYGGLGAFF. The DNA for the CDR3 is TGTGCCAGCAGCTATGGCGGGTTGGGGGCTTTCTTT.

The chain joins TRBV25-1 to TRBJ2-1; TRBD1 aligns across 8 bases. The CDR3 spans 14 residues. Germline CDR1 MGHDK, CDR2 SYGVNS. Losses at the gene ends were 3 bases for V and 8 bases for J; bases not matched to a gene: 6. The CDR3 DNA sequence: TGTGCCAGCAGTGACAGGGGGCTTAGGGATGAGCAGTTCTTC. Translation gives CASSDRGLRDEQFF.

J is TRBJ2-7 and V is TRBV9, with 7 bases aligning to TRBD1. The germline gives CDR1 SGDLS, CDR2 YYNGEE. CDR3 length: 15 amino acids. Trimming at V came to 4 bases and at J to 4 bases, leaving 11 bases not matched to a gene. The CDR3 DNA is TGTGCCAGCAGCAGACATGAGGGGGCGCAGTACGAGCAGTACTTC. Its translation: CASSRHEGAQYEQYF.

A few counts support this clone. The chain has TRBV4-1 and TRBJ1-1; D uncertain. The V and J ends lost 0 bases and 1 base respectively, with 3 bases between them. This CDR3 is 13 amino acids long. CDR1 MGHRA and CDR2 YSYEKL come from the germline V gene. As DNA, the CDR3 is TGCGCCAGCAGCCAAGAGGCGAACACTGAAGCTTTCTTT. Translating gives CASSQEANTEAFF.

DNA of the CDR3: TGTGCCAGCACTCGGCGGGGGGCACCCTACGAGCAGTACTTC. The encoded protein is CASTRRGAPYEQYF. The J gene is TRBJ2-7, the V gene TRBV2, with 8 positions matching TRBD2. V trimming: 7 bases; J trimming: 2 bases; junction bases outside the gene matches: 7. There are 14 residues in the CDR3. Germline V lookup: CDR1 SNHLY, CDR2 FYNNEI.

In its sample, this clone was seen a few times. The chain has TRBV27 and TRBJ2-2, with 12 bases that match TRBD2. In germline, CDR1 is MNHEY, CDR2 SMNVEV (reference sequence). The CDR3 has 15 amino acids. J was trimmed by 8 bases and V by 7 bases; bases with no gene match: 8. CDR3 amino acids: CASMLGTSGRGELFF. The CDR3 DNA reads as TGTGCCAGCATGCTCGGGACTAGCGGGCGGGGGGAGCTGTTTTTT.

The J gene is TRBJ2-1, the V gene TRBV5-5; D is possibly TRBD2 (5 bases). CDR3 length: 13 amino acids. V lost 3 bases, J lost 8 bases, and 12 bases lay in between. Germline V CDR1 and CDR2: SGHKS, YYEKEE (reference sequence). For the CDR3, the DNA is TGTGCCAGCAGCTCCACTAGGGCTTATGAGCAGTTCTTC. Amino acid sequence: CASSSTRAYEQFF.

J is TRBJ2-7 and V is TRBV7-9; perhaps TRBD1 as D (5 bases). CDR1 is SEHNR, CDR2 FQNEAQ, per germline (reference sequence). The CDR3 is made up of 14 amino acids. Trimming removed 3 bases at V and 2 bases at J, with 11 bases between. CDR3 in amino acids: CASSFSQGPYEQYF. The CDR3 coding sequence is TGTGCCAGCAGCTTTTCCCAGGGCCCCTACGAGCAGTACTTC.

V is TRBV7-2 and J is TRBJ2-1; TRBD2 is a possible D gene (5 bases). With 3 bases removed from V and 7 bases from J, the gap between germline ends came to 13 bases. CDR3 length equals 14 residues. Germline V CDR1 and CDR2: SGHTA, FQGNSA. DNA for the CDR3: TGTGCCAGCAGCTTTGGAACCCGGGGAAATGAGCAGTTCTTC. Residues: CASSFGTRGNEQFF.

The V gene is TRBV4-3, the J gene TRBJ1-1; 9 bases are shared with TRBD1. The V and J ends lost 6 bases and 4 bases, in that order; junction bases with no gene match: 3. Per germline, CDR1 LGHNA and CDR2 YSLEER. CDR3 length: 13 residues. The CDR3 DNA follows: TGCGCCAGCAGTTTACAGGGGGCCACTGAAGCTTTCTTT. Translated: CASSLQGATEAFF.

This chain links TRBV7-8 with TRBJ1-1; 7 nucleotides align to TRBD1. Germline values: CDR1 SGHVS, CDR2 FQNEAQ. The CDR3 sequence is 13 residues long. The trim removed 5 bases at V and 7 bases at J, leaving 7 bases unmatched. CDR3 residues: CASSARTGREAFF. The DNA of the CDR3 is TGTGCCAGCAGCGCCCGGACAGGTCGTGAAGCTTTCTTT.

This rearrangement joins TRBV4-3 to TRBJ1-2; D is undetermined. The CDR3 has 14 amino acids. In germline, CDR1 is LGHNA, CDR2 YSLEER. V was trimmed by 0 bases and J by 13 bases, leaving 18 bases between them. The CDR3 loop reads CASSQDAFMGQSTF. The CDR3 DNA reads TGCGCCAGCAGCCAAGATGCGTTTATGGGCCAGAGCACCTTC.

The chain joins TRBV3-1 (or the pseudogene TRBV3-2) to TRBJ2-7; D gene ambiguous. Germline V CDR1 and CDR2: LGHDT, YNNKEL (reference sequence). Trimming pared 6 bases from V and 3 bases from J, leaving 6 bases between. The CDR3 covers 11 residues. CDR3 DNA sequence: TGTGCCAGCAGGGCTGGCTACGAGCAGTACTTC. This encodes CASRAGYEQYF.

The chain employs TRBV19 and TRBJ1-2; 8 nucleotides agree with TRBD1. The CDR3 extends over 15 amino acids. V was pared by 2 bases and J by 5 bases, with 7 bases of the junction left unmatched. Germline V gene lookup returns CDR1 LNHDA and CDR2 SQIVND (reference sequence). DNA of the CDR3: TGTGCCAGTAGTATAAGGCAGGGGGCAGGATATGGCTACACCTTC. Translating it yields CASSIRQGAGYGYTF.

This clone has just a few counts. This chain links TRBV7-3 with TRBJ2-7, with TRBD1 as a possible D gene (6 bases). The V gene lost 3 bases and the J gene lost 3 bases, with 9 bases spanning the gap. Germline V lookup: CDR1 SGHTA, CDR2 FQGTGA. The CDR3 has 13 residues. The CDR3 DNA reads as TGTGCCAGCAGCTTCTCAGGGGACTACGAGCAGTACTTC. Amino acids: CASSFSGDYEQYF.

This chain connects TRBV5-1 to TRBJ2-7; weak D call: TRBD2 (5 bases). The CDR3 runs to 14 residues. Looked up from germline, CDR1 is SGHRS and CDR2 is YFSETQ. Trimming took off 0 bases at V and 4 bases at J, with 11 bases between the two ends. CDR3 in amino acids: CASSLAPPGYEQYF. For the CDR3, the DNA is TGCGCCAGCAGCTTGGCTCCCCCGGGATACGAGCAGTACTTC.

The J gene is TRBJ1-1, the V gene TRBV29-1, with 9 nucleotides matching TRBD1. CDR1 SQVTM and CDR2 ANQGSEA come from the germline V gene. The CDR3 has 16 residues. V shed 8 bases and J 4 bases; nucleotides not matched to a gene: 17. CDR3 loop: CSLEGGQGGGGTEAFF. The CDR3 DNA is TGCAGCCTGGAGGGGGGACAGGGTGGAGGTGGCACTGAAGCTTTCTTT.

The rearrangement links TRBV9 to TRBJ2-7, with D maybe TRBD1 (6 bases). The CDR3 has 14 amino acids. The germline CDR1 and CDR2 sequences are SGDLS and YYNGEE. The germline V and J ends were trimmed by 0 bases and 6 bases, with 13 bases remaining between them. The CDR3 loop is CASSVVDWGLEQYF. The CDR3 DNA reads TGTGCCAGCAGCGTAGTGGACTGGGGGCTCGAGCAGTACTTC. Full variable domain (remainder filled in from reference TRBV9 and TRBJ2-7): DSGVTQTPKHLITATGQRVTLRCSPRSGDLSVYWYQQSLDQGLQFLIQYYNGEERAKGNILERFSAQQFPDLHSELNLSSLELGDSALYFCASSVVDWGLEQYFGPGTRLTVT.

J is TRBJ1-6 and V is TRBV18, with 8 bases fitting TRBD1. J gave up 7 bases and V 2 bases, and 4 bases lay outside the gene matches. CDR3 size: 15 residues. Germline loops: CDR1 KGHSH, CDR2 LQKENI. For the CDR3, the DNA is TGTGCCAGCTCACCAATGACAGGGGACAATTCACCCCTCCACTTT. Residues: CASSPMTGDNSPLHF.

This clone was seen a single time. The chain recombines TRBV9 with TRBJ2-2; unclear D gene. The CDR3 spans 14 residues. V gave up 2 bases and J gave up 6 bases, with 11 bases separating them. The germline CDR1 and CDR2 sequences are SGDLS and YYNGEE. This chain's CDR3 is CASSVGFGPGELFF. The DNA for the CDR3 is TGTGCCAGCAGCGTCGGGTTCGGTCCCGGGGAGCTGTTTTTT.

V and J are TRBV18 and TRBJ1-2; TRBD1 is a possible D gene (6 bases). With 6 bases removed from V and 8 bases from J, the gap between germline ends came to 16 bases. CDR1 is KGHSH, CDR2 LQKENI, per germline. The CDR3 is 13 amino acids. The CDR3: CASSQGQRDGYTF. Here the CDR3 DNA reads TGTGCCAGCTCCCAAGGACAGCGAGACGGCTACACCTTC.